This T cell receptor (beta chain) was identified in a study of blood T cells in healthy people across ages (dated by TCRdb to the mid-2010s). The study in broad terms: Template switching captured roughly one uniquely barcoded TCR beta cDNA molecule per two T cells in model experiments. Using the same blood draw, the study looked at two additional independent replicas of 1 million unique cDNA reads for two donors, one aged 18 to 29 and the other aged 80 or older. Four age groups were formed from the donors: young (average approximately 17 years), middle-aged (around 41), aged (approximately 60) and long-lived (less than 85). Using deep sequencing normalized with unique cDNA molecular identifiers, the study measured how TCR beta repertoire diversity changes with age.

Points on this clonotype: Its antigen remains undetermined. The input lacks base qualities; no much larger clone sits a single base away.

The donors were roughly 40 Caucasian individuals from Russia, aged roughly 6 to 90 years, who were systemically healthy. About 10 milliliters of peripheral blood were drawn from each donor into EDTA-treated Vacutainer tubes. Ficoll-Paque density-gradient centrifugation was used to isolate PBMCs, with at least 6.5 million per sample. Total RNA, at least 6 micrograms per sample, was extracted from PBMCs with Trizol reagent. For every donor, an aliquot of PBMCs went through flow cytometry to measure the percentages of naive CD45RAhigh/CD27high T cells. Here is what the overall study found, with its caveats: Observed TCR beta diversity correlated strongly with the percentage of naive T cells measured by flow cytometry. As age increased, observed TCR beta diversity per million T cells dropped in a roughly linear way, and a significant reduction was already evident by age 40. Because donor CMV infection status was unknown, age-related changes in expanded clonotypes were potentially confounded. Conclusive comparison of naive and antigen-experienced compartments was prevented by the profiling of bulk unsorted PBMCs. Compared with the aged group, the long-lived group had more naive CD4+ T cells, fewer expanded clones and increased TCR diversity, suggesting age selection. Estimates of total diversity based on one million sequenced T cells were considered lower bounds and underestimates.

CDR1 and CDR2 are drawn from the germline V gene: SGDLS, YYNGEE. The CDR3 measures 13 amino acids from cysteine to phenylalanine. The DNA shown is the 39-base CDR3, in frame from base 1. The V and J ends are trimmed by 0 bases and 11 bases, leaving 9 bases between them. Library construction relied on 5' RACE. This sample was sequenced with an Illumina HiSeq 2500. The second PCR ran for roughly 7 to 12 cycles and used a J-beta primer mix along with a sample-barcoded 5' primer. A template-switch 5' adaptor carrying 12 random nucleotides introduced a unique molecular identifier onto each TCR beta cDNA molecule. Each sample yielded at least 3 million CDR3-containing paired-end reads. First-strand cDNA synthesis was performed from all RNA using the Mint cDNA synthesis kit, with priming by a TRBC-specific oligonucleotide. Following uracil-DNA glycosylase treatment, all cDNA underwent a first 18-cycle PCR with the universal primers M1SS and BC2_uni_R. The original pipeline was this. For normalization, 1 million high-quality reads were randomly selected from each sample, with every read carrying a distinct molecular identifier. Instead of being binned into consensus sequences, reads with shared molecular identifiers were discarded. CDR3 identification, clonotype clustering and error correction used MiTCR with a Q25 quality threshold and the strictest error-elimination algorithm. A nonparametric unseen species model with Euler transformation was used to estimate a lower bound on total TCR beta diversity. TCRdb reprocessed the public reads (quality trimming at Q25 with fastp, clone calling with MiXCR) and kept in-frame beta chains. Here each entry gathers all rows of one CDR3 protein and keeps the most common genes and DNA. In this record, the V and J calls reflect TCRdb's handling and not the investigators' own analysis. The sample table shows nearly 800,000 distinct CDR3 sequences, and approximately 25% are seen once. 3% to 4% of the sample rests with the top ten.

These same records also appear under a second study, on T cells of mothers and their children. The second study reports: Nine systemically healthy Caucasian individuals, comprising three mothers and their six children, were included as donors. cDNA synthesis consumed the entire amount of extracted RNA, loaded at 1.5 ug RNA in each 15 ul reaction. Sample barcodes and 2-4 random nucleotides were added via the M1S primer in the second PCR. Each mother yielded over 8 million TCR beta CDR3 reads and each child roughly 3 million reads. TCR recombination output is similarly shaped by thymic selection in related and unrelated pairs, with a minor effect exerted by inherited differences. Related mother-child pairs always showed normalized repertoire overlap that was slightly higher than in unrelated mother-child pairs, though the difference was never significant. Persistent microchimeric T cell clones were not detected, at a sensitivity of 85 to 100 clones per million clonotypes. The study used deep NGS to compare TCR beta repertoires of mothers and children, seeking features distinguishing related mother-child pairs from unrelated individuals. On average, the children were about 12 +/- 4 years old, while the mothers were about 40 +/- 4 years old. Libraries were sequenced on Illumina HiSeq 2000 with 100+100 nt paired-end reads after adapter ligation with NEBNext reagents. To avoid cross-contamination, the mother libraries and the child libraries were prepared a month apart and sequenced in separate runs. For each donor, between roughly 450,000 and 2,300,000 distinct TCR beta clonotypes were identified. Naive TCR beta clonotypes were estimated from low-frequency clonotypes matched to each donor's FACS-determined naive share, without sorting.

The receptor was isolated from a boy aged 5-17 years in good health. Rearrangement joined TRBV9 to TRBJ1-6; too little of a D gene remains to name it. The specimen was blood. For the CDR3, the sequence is CASSVAHSAPLHF. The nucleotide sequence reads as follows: TGTGCCAGCAGCGTAGCTCATAGCGCACCCCTCCACTTT.